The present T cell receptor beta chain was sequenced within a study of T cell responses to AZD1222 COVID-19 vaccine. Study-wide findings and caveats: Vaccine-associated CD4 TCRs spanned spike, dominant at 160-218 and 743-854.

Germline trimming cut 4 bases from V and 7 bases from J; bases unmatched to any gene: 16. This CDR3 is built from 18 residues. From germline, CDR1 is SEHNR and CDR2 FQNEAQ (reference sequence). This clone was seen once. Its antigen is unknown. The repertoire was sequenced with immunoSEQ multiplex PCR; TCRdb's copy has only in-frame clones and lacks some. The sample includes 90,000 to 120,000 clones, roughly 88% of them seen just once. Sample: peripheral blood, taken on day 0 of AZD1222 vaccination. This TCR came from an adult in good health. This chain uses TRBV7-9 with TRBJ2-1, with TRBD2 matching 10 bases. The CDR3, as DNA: TGTGCCAGCAGCTCATCCCGGGTAGCGGGGGGCCTTAAGAATGAGCAGTTCTTC. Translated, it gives CASSSSRVAGGLKNEQFF.